The clone carrying this TCR beta chain turned up a few times. Using its own MiXCR run on the RT-PCR reads, TCRdb lists one record per CDR3 protein. The sample has tens of thousands of distinct CDR3 sequences, 6.8% seen once. The data were taken from a study of patients and donors after allogeneic stem cell transplantation. The sequence was collected from a human donor who was either an allogeneic HSCT recipient or a stem cell or donor lymphocyte infusion donor (not recorded which). It is not recorded whose cells these are; they may come from a transplant donor. Sample: blood, either unsorted or a sorted T cell fraction (not recorded which).

The CDR3 reads CASKEAGREQFF. CDR3 DNA sequence: TGTGCCAGTAAGGAGGCTGGGCGTGAGCAGTTCTTC. V and J are TRBV19 and TRBJ2-1, with a weak D call TRBD2 (5 bases). The germline V and J ends were trimmed by 7 bases and 9 bases, with 13 bases remaining between them. Looked up from germline, CDR1 is LNHDA and CDR2 is SQIVND (reference sequence). This CDR3 comprises 12 residues. Supplemented by reference TRBV19 and TRBJ2-1, the full variable domain reads DGGITQSPKYLFRKEGQNVTLSCEQNLNHDAMYWYRQDPGQGLRLIYYSQIVNDFQKGDIAEGYSVSREKKESFPLTVTSAQKNPTAFYLCASKEAGREQFFGPGTRLTVL.